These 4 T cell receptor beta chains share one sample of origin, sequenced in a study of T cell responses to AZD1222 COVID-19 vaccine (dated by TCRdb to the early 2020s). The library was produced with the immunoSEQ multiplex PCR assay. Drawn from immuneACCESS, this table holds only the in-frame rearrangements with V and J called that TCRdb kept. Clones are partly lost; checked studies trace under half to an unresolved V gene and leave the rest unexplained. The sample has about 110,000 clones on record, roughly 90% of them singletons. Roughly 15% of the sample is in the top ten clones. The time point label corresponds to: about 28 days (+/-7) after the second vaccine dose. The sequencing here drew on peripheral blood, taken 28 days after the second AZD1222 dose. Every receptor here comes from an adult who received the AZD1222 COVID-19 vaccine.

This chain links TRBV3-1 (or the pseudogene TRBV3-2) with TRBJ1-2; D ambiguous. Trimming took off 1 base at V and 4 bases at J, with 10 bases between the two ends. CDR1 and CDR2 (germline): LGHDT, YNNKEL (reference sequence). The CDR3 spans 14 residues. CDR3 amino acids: CASSQGSTGYGYTF. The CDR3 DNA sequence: TGTGCCAGCAGCCAAGGGAGTACTGGCTATGGCTACACCTTC.

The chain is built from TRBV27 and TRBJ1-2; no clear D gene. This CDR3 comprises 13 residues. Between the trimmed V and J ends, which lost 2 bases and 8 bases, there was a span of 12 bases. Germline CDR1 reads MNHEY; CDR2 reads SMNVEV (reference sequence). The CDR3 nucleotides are TGTGCCAGCAGTTTAGTCCCTTTCGAAGGCTACACCTTC. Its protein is CASSLVPFEGYTF.

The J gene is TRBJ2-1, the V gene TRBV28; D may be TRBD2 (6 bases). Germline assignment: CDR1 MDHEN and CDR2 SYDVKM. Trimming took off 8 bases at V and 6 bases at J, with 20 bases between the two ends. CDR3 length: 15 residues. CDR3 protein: CASRKGLDGGNEQFF. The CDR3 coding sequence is TGTGCCAGCCGAAAGGGTCTCGACGGGGGCAATGAGCAGTTCTTC.

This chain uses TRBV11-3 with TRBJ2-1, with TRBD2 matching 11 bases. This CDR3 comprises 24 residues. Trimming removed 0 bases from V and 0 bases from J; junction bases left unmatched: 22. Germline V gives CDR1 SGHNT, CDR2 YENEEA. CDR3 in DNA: TGTGCCAGCAGCTTAGATCCCCCAGTCGGGACTAGCGGCTCCATATTCAGCTCCTACAATGAGCAGTTCTTC. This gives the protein CASSLDPPVGTSGSIFSSYNEQFF.